This T cell receptor (beta chain) was observed in a study of blood T cell repertoires in COVID-19. As for the study in general: PBMCs, B-cell-depleted T cells, or T cells provided the cDNA or gDNA that made up the material.

Per the study methods: The authors estimated nucleated cell counts from reference gene primer amplification. Measured with immunoSEQ multiplex PCR; TCRdb has only the in-frame clones, and not every one. That table furnishes V, J and clone size, whereas the DNA furnished D and trimming. The table has some 110,000 clones, 87% seen once. V lost 4 bases to trimming and J lost 2 bases; unmatched junction nucleotides: 4. Germline V CDR1 and CDR2: SGHDT, YYEEEE. The CDR3 extends over 16 amino acids. Sequencing was performed on peripheral blood. The V call is TRBV5-6, the J call TRBJ1-6; TRBD1 aligns across 9 bases. The sequence was collected from a human donor in a cohort sampled during active COVID-19. The CDR3 nucleotides are TGTGCCAGCAGCCCCCGACAGGGGGCCTATAATTCACCCCTCCACTTT. This gives the protein CASSPRQGAYNSPLHF.